These T cell receptor beta chains were read from a single sample in a study of blood T cell repertoires in COVID-19. Data came from immunoSEQ multiplex PCR; TCRdb stores just in-frame clones and leaves some out. The data show about 240,000 clones, about nine tenths seen once. The sample consisted of PBMCs or T cells enriched from blood (not recorded which). All receptors come from a woman aged 30 to 39 with acute COVID-19. Both conserved end residues are part of each CDR3. D genes are given only for firm matches. Clone sizes are given selectively: once, few, many, or a class where the clone is expanded.

v_gene	j_gene	d_gene	abundance	CDR3nt	CDR3aa
TRBV15	TRBJ1-2	TRBD1	few	TGTGCCACCAGCAGGGACAGGGGGCTCTATGGCTACACCTTC	CATSRDRGLYGYTF
TRBV19	TRBJ1-4	.	.	TGTGCCAGTAGTATTCCTGGTTCAGGGAATCTTCGTGAAAAACTGTTTTTT	CASSIPGSGNLREKLFF
TRBV7-7	TRBJ2-7	TRBD1	.	TGTGCTAGCAGCCTAGGGGACAGGTCTGTCTACGAGCAGTACTTC	CASSLGDRSVYEQYF
TRBV6-5	TRBJ1-5	.	.	TGTGCCAGCAGTTTTCGGGGTAGCAATCAGCCCCAGCATTTT	CASSFRGSNQPQHF
TRBV6-6	TRBJ1-1	.	.	TGTGCCAGCAGGGACATTCTTTCGGCTTTCTTT	CASRDILSAFF
TRBV19	TRBJ1-6	TRBD1	.	TGTGCCAGTAGTATACGACAGGGAAATGTTCTCAATTCACCCCTCCACTTT	CASSIRQGNVLNSPLHF
TRBV5-4	TRBJ1-1	.	.	TGTGCCAGCACCCTACAGGGCTTGAACACTGAAGCTTTCTTT	CASTLQGLNTEAFF
TRBV10-3	TRBJ1-1	TRBD1	.	TGTGCCATCAGTGCCAGGGGGCAGACTGAAGCTTTCTTT	CAISARGQTEAFF
TRBV27	TRBJ2-1	.	.	TGTGCCAGCAGTTTATGGGGGCCCACTAGCTCCTACAATGAGCAGTTCTTC	CASSLWGPTSSYNEQFF
TRBV5-6	TRBJ2-2	TRBD2	.	TGTGCCAGCAGCCCCGGGGGGGACACCGGGGAGCTGTTTTTT	CASSPGGDTGELFF
TRBV11-2	TRBJ1-1	.	few	TGTGCCAGCAGCTCGGGATTGAACACTGAAGCTTTCTTT	CASSSGLNTEAFF
TRBV9	TRBJ2-2	TRBD1	.	TGTGCCAGCAGCGTGACAGGGGGGAGCGGGGAGCTGTTTTTT	CASSVTGGSGELFF
TRBV27	TRBJ2-1	TRBD1	once	TGTGCCAGCAGTTTCCTAACAGGGGCTGATGAGCAGTTCTTC	CASSFLTGADEQFF
TRBV3-1/TRBV3-2	TRBJ2-1	TRBD1	.	TGTGCCAGCAGCCTCCAGACAGGGACCCTATTCGATGAGCAGTTCTTC	CASSLQTGTLFDEQFF
TRBV2	TRBJ1-1	.	.	TGTGCCAGTGGTCGGGCAGGGGAAGCTTTCTTT	CASGRAGEAFF
TRBV7-2	TRBJ1-1	TRBD1	once	TGTGCCAGCAGCTCCCGCACCGGGACAGCTGAAGCTTTCTTT	CASSSRTGTAEAFF
TRBV4-3	TRBJ2-1	TRBD1	.	TGCGCCAGCAGCCAAGCTCGGGACAGGCCTTCCCACAATGAGCAGTTCTTC	CASSQARDRPSHNEQFF
TRBV13	TRBJ2-3	TRBD2	once	TGTGCCAGCAGCCGACTAGCGTCGGCTAGCACAGATACGCAGTATTTT	CASSRLASASTDTQYF
TRBV27	TRBJ1-1	.	.	TGTGCCAGCAGTTTATCAGGGGGTACTGAAGCTTTCTTT	CASSLSGGTEAFF
TRBV4-1	TRBJ1-2	.	.	TGCGCCAGCAGCCAAGAGAGGGTCTATGGCTACACCTTC	CASSQERVYGYTF
TRBV5-1	TRBJ2-3	.	once	TGCGCCAGCAGCTCCACCCCTGACACTAGCACAGATACGCAGTATTTT	CASSSTPDTSTDTQYF
TRBV20-1	TRBJ1-2	.	.	TGCAGTGCTAGAGGTGACAGCTTTGGGACCTTC	CSARGDSFGTF
TRBV4-1	TRBJ1-1	.	.	TGCGCCAGCATCGGCATAGGGGTCACTGAAGCTTTCTTT	CASIGIGVTEAFF
TRBV19	TRBJ1-1	.	.	TGTGCCAGTAGTCGTCACAGGGAAAGGGACACTGAAGCTTTCTTT	CASSRHRERDTEAFF
TRBV5-5	TRBJ1-2	.	.	TGTGCCAGCAGCTTTCGGGGAACCTTAGCTAACTATGGCTACACCTTC	CASSFRGTLANYGYTF
TRBV3-1/TRBV3-2	TRBJ2-6	TRBD1	.	TGTGCCAGCAGCGGACGACAGGGGGCGAGCTCTGGGGCCAACGTCCTGACTTTC	CASSGRQGASSGANVLTF
TRBV7-8	TRBJ1-1	.	.	TGTGCCAGCAGTTCTCGGACAGCCTCAATGCAAATGAACACTGAAGCTTTCTTT	CASSSRTASMQMNTEAFF
TRBV7-9	TRBJ2-7	.	.	TGTGCCAGCAGCCATCACCTCCGACAGCCCTACGAGCAGTACTTC	CASSHHLRQPYEQYF
TRBV14	TRBJ1-2	.	once	TGTGCCAGCAGCCAAGATCAGGGTGGGCATGGCTACACCTTC	CASSQDQGGHGYTF
TRBV29-1	TRBJ2-5	TRBD1	.	TGCAGCGCCGGAACCGGGACAGGGCAAGAGACCCAGTACTTC	CSAGTGTGQETQYF
TRBV11-2	TRBJ2-3	TRBD2	.	TGTGCCAGCAGCTTAAGGATGACAGCGGGGACCACAGATACGCAGTATTTT	CASSLRMTAGTTDTQYF
TRBV7-2	TRBJ2-2	TRBD1	.	TGTGCCAGCAGCGGGACAGCGAACACCGGGGAGCTGTTTTTT	CASSGTANTGELFF
TRBV11-2	TRBJ2-7	.	.	TGTGCCAGCAGCTTAGATGCGGGGTGGTCCTACGAGCAGTACTTC	CASSLDAGWSYEQYF
TRBV5-4	TRBJ2-1	TRBD2	.	TGTGCCAGCAGCACGGGACTAGTGAGTATGAATGAGCAGTTCTTC	CASSTGLVSMNEQFF
TRBV2	TRBJ2-1	TRBD1	.	TGTGCCAGCAACCCCGGGACAGGGGGCTACAATGAGCAGTTCTTC	CASNPGTGGYNEQFF
TRBV5-4	TRBJ2-7	TRBD1	.	TGTGCCAGCAGCTTGGGACAGGGGGACTACGAGCAGTACTTC	CASSLGQGDYEQYF